These T cell receptor beta chains were read from a single sample in a study of Tregs in tolerant kidney transplant recipients. Produced via immunoSEQ multiplex PCR; TCRdb's table is partial and in-frame only. The sample holds fewer than 80,000 clones, more than 95% seen once. The sample consisted of Tregs from blood, taken before the transplant. These receptors came from a human donor who received a combined kidney and bone marrow transplant. Both conserved end residues are part of each CDR3. A D gene is named only where the DNA matches it firmly. Rows may omit the clone size; those that give it use once, few, many or a size class.

clone size	V gene	J gene	D gene	CDR3 protein	CDR3 DNA
NA	TRBV4-1	TRBJ2-7	NA	CASSQSWAHEQYF	TGCGCCAGCAGCCAGTCTTGGGCCCACGAGCAGTACTTC
NA	TRBV7-2	TRBJ2-2	TRBD2	CASSLVATSGTGELFF	TGTGCCAGCAGCTTAGTTGCGACTAGCGGCACCGGGGAGCTGTTTTTT
NA	TRBV7-9	TRBJ1-1	TRBD1	CASSPKGQMNTEAFF	TGTGCCAGCAGCCCGAAGGGACAGATGAACACTGAAGCTTTCTTT
once	TRBV2	TRBJ2-4	NA	CASIGITTEGKNIQYF	TGTGCCAGCATTGGTATAACCACAGAGGGCAAAAACATTCAGTACTTC
NA	TRBV5-6	TRBJ1-4	NA	CASSPRGSREKLFF	TGTGCCAGCAGCCCAAGGGGGAGTCGAGAAAAACTGTTTTTT
NA	TRBV19	TRBJ2-7	NA	CASSILVAETYEQYF	TGTGCCAGTAGTATCCTGGTAGCGGAAACCTACGAGCAGTACTTC
NA	TRBV5-1	TRBJ2-5	TRBD2	CASSSGTTVKETQYF	TGCGCCAGCAGCTCAGGGACTACGGTGAAAGAGACCCAGTACTTC
once	TRBV2	TRBJ2-5	NA	CASSEEGWGGETQYF	TGTGCCAGCAGTGAGGAGGGTTGGGGTGGAGAGACCCAGTACTTC
NA	TRBV30	TRBJ2-7	TRBD2	CAWRGTRGHEQYF	TGTGCCTGGAGAGGGACTAGAGGGCACGAGCAGTACTTC
NA	TRBV19	TRBJ2-1	TRBD1	CASSIVGWTGGVFNEQFF	TGTGCCAGTAGTATAGTAGGCTGGACAGGGGGCGTCTTCAATGAGCAGTTCTTC
NA	TRBV7-6	TRBJ1-2	NA	CASSLTGRGGYTF	TGTGCCAGCAGCTTAACAGGTAGAGGCGGCTACACCTTC
NA	TRBV6-5	TRBJ2-5	NA	CASSYSRGRAETQYF	TGTGCCAGCAGTTACTCGCGGGGGCGAGCAGAGACCCAGTACTTC